This T cell receptor (beta chain) was identified during a study of radiation and T cells in renal cell carcinoma. Across the whole study: Nephrectomy followed 15 Gy stereotactic body radiation by 4 weeks. Study-level results: In blood, top tumor clones expanded by 2 weeks, shrinking by 4. No pretreatment tumor biopsies were available for baseline clonotypes.

The time point is: baseline pretreatment blood. Indicated treatment: 15 Gy SBRT to primary tumor, nephrectomy 4 weeks later. The tumor was a clear cell renal cell carcinoma. In regard to this clone: Antigen: not known.

Profiled with immunoSEQ multiplex PCR; TCRdb holds only in-frame clones, not every one. The sample yields 87,000 or so clones, approximately 86% seen once. The CDR3 runs 14 residues. The V gene end was trimmed by 5 bases and the J gene end by 4 bases; junction bases not matched to a gene: 5. Per germline, CDR1 SGHAT and CDR2 FQDESV (reference sequence). Source: blood, taken from a patient whose treatment included radiotherapy and nephrectomy. The J gene is TRBJ1-2, the V gene TRBV11-1; 9 bases are a match to TRBD1. The sequence was obtained from a middle-aged man with renal cell carcinoma. CDR3 sequence: CASSPGQGSYGYTF. The CDR3 DNA is TGTGCCAGCAGCCCGGGACAGGGATCCTATGGCTACACCTTC.